The 8 T cell receptor beta chains below all came from one sample that was sequenced in a study of blood T cell repertoires in COVID-19. The table came from immunoSEQ multiplex PCR; TCRdb's copy has only in-frame clones and leaves some out. The top ten hold 8% to 10% of the sample, which has approximately 170,000 clones, about 86% seen once. Sequencing was done on a sample of peripheral blood. The receptors here all came from a man aged 50-59 years with active or convalescent COVID-19.

The CDR3: CASSQDPGGQETQYF. CDR3 nucleotide sequence: TGTGCCAGCAGCCAAGATCCGGGGGGACAAGAGACCCAGTACTTC. This chain joins TRBV3-1 (or the pseudogene TRBV3-2) and TRBJ2-5; 7 positions match TRBD2. V dropped 0 bases and J dropped 2; count of bases not matched to a gene: 3. The length of the CDR3 is 15 residues. The germline V gene has CDR1 LGHDT and CDR2 YNNKEL (reference sequence).

The V gene is TRBV6-5, the J gene TRBJ2-1, with a tentative D call TRBD1 (5 bases). The germline V and J ends were trimmed by 3 bases and 10 bases, with 10 bases remaining between them. Germline CDR1 MNHEY, CDR2 SVGAGI. The CDR3 length is 12 residues. The DNA of the CDR3 is TGTGCCAGCAGTTATTTTCAGGGCGAGCAGTTCTTC. Translation: CASSYFQGEQFF.

The J gene is TRBJ1-1, the V gene TRBV9; weak D call: TRBD1 (5 bases). The germline CDR1 and CDR2 sequences are SGDLS and YYNGEE. Trimming pared 3 bases from V and 1 base from J, leaving 16 bases between. CDR3 length: 16 residues. The DNA of the CDR3 is TGTGCCAGCAGCGAGGGCATGGGACTGAAGAACACTGAAGCTTTCTTT. Protein product: CASSEGMGLKNTEAFF.

This sequence joins TRBV29-1 and TRBJ1-3; no clear D gene. V lost 2 bases to trimming and J lost 0 bases, with 5 bases between them. Germline V gene sequence: CDR1 SQVTM, CDR2 ANQGSEA. This CDR3 is built from 13 residues. The CDR3 spells CSVEINSGNTIYF. The CDR3 nucleotides read TGCAGCGTTGAAATAAACTCTGGAAACACCATATATTTT.

V is TRBV10-3 and J is TRBJ1-4, with D possibly being TRBD1 (5 bases). Deletions cut 4 bases from V and 3 bases from J, with 6 bases between. The CDR3 is 13 amino acids. The V gene's germline CDR1 is ENHRY and CDR2 SYGVKD. The CDR3 sequence: CAISVGPNEKLFF. The DNA for the CDR3 is TGTGCCATCAGTGTGGGGCCTAATGAAAAACTGTTTTTT.

This clone was seen only once. This chain connects TRBV27 to TRBJ2-1; D remains ambiguous. This CDR3 is 14 amino acids long. V lost 4 bases to trimming and J lost 6 bases, with 13 bases between them. Germline-derived CDR1 and CDR2 are MNHEY and SMNVEV (reference sequence). CDR3 in DNA: TGTGCCAGCAGTTCCTCATTACCAGGCAATGAGCAGTTCTTC. It yields the protein CASSSSLPGNEQFF.

The V and J genes are TRBV24-1 and TRBJ2-5, with unresolved D. V dropped 4 bases and J dropped 3 bases, with 17 bases sitting between them. The CDR3 sequence is 16 residues long. Germline CDR1 reads KGHDR; CDR2 reads SFDVKD. The CDR3 DNA is TGTGCCACCAGTGACCCCGGGTTTGGTGAAGAAGAGACCCAGTACTTC. Amino acids: CATSDPGFGEEETQYF.

This sequence joins TRBV5-1 and TRBJ2-7; D might be TRBD1 (6 bases). The CDR3 is 13 residues long. The ends were cut back, 4 bases at V and 5 bases at J, with 13 bases in the middle. The germline CDR1 and CDR2 sequences are SGHRS and YFSETQ. In DNA form, the CDR3 reads TGCGCCAGCAGCCCGACAGGTAGTGACGAGCAGTACTTC. This sequence encodes CASSPTGSDEQYF.